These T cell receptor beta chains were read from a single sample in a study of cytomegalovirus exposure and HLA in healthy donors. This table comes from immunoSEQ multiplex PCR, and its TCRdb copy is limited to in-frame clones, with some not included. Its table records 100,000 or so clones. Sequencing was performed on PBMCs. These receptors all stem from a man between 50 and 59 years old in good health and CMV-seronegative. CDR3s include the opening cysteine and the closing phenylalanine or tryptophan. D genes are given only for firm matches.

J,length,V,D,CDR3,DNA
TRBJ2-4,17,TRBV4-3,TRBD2,CASSQEYGEGGKNIQYF,TGCGCCAGCAGCCAAGAGTACGGGGAGGGAGGCAAAAACATTCAGTACTTC
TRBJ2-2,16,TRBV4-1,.,CASSPYRGSATGELFF,TGCGCCAGCAGCCCCTATCGGGGGAGCGCGACCGGGGAGCTGTTTTTT
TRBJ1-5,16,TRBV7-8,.,CASSLDSGGVGQPQHF,TGTGCCAGCAGCTTAGACTCCGGCGGGGTGGGTCAGCCCCAGCATTTT
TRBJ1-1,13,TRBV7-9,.,CASSFEGRGEAFF,TGTGCCAGCAGCTTCGAGGGTAGGGGGGAAGCTTTCTTT
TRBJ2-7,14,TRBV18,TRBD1,CASSPQGAEYEQYF,TGTGCCAGCTCACCACAGGGGGCTGAGTACGAGCAGTACTTC
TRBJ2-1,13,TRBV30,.,CAWSIRGYNEQFF,TGTGCCTGGAGTATACGGGGCTACAATGAGCAGTTCTTC
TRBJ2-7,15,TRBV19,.,CASSGRDKSSYEQYF,TGTGCCAGTAGTGGAAGGGACAAGAGCTCCTACGAGCAGTACTTC
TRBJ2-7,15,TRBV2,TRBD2,CASSERRGGSYEQYF,TGTGCCAGCAGTGAAAGGCGGGGGGGATCCTACGAGCAGTACTTC
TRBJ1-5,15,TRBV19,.,CASSIDDVRGQPQHF,TGTGCCAGTAGTATAGATGACGTTCGGGGTCAGCCCCAGCATTTT
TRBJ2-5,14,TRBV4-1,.,CASSQGTAGETQYF,TGCGCCAGCAGCCAAGGTACGGCAGGAGAGACCCAGTACTTC
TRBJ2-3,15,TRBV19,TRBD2,CASSTTSGRAGTQYF,TGTGCCAGTAGTACCACTAGCGGGAGGGCGGGTACGCAGTATTTT
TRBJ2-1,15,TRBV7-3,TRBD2,CASSSGLAGYNEQFF,TGTGCCAGCAGCTCCGGACTAGCGGGCTACAATGAGCAGTTCTTC
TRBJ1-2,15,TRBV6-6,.,CASSPGSRGIVGYTF,TGTGCCAGCAGCCCCGGGTCCCGGGGTATTGTTGGCTACACCTTC
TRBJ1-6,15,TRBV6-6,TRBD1,CASSQRDSINSPLHF,TGTGCCAGCAGTCAACGGGACAGCATAAATTCACCCCTCCACTTT
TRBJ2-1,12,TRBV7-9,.,CASNPRGNEQFF,TGTGCCAGCAACCCCAGGGGTAATGAGCAGTTCTTC
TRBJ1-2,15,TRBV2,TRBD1,CASSEETGGLYGYTF,TGTGCCAGCAGTGAGGAGACAGGGGGCCTCTATGGCTACACCTTC
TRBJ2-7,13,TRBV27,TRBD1,CASSRGQPYEQYF,TGTGCCAGCAGTAGGGGACAGCCCTACGAGCAGTACTTC
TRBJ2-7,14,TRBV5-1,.,CASSLTGLKYEQYF,TGCGCCAGCAGCTTGACAGGGCTGAAATACGAGCAGTACTTC
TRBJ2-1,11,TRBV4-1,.,CASSQFDEQFF,TGCGCCAGCAGCCAATTCGATGAGCAGTTCTTC
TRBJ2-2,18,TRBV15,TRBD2,CATSRDVPAGGGGGELFF,TGTGCCACCAGCCGGGACGTGCCCGCGGGGGGGGGCGGCGGGGAGCTGTTTTTT
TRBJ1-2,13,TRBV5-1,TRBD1,CASSPDRDYGYTF,TGCGCCAGCAGCCCAGACAGGGACTATGGCTACACCTTC
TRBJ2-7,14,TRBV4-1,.,CASSQSDTSYEQYF,TGCGCCAGCAGCCAATCGGACACCTCCTACGAGCAGTACTTC
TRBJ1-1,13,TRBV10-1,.,CASSVSGDTEAFF,TGCGCCAGCAGTGTCTCGGGGGACACTGAAGCTTTCTTT
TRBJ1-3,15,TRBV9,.,CASSVVADSGNTIYF,TGTGCCAGCAGCGTAGTGGCCGACTCTGGAAACACCATATATTTT
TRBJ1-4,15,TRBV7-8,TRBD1,CASSWRGQTNEKLFF,TGTGCCAGCAGCTGGCGGGGACAGACAAATGAAAAACTGTTTTTT
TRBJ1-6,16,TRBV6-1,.,CASSEDAQGVYSPLHF,TGTGCCAGCAGTGAAGACGCACAGGGTGTGTATTCACCCCTCCACTTT
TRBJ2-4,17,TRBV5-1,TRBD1,CASSYILTGEAKNIQYF,TGCGCCAGCAGCTACATACTAACAGGGGAAGCCAAAAACATTCAGTACTTC
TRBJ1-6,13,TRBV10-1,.,CASRRTSRSPLHF,TGCGCCAGCAGGAGGACATCACGGTCACCCCTCCACTTT
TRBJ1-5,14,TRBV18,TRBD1,CASSPRQGRQPQHF,TGTGCCAGCTCACCCAGACAGGGGAGGCAGCCCCAGCATTTT
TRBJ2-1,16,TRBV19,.,CASSIRRGLSYNEQFF,TGTGCCAGTAGTATCCGGAGGGGGCTCTCCTACAATGAGCAGTTCTTC
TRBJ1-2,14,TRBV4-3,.,CASSQQGLGYGYTF,TGCGCCAGCAGCCAACAGGGGCTGGGCTATGGCTACACCTTC
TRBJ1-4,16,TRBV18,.,CASSPTNGRENEKLFF,TGTGCCAGCTCACCAACTAACGGCAGGGAAAATGAAAAACTGTTTTTT
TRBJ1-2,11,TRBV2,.,CASRLGGALTF,TGTGCCAGCAGGCTCGGAGGAGCGCTCACCTTC
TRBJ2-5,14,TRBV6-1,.,CASSEWRGFETQYF,TGTGCCAGCAGTGAATGGAGGGGTTTCGAGACCCAGTACTTC
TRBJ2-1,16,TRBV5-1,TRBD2,CASSFSLAGGSNEQFF,TGCGCCAGCAGCTTCTCGTTAGCGGGAGGATCCAATGAGCAGTTCTTC
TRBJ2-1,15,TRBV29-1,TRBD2,CSVGSGTSGFNEQFF,TGCAGCGTTGGCTCCGGGACTAGCGGGTTCAATGAGCAGTTCTTC
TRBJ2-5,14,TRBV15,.,CATSQNIGDGTQYF,TGTGCCACCAGCCAAAACATAGGAGATGGGACCCAGTACTTC
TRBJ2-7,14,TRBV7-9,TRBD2,CASSLARGSYEQYF,TGTGCCAGCAGCTTAGCGCGGGGGTCCTACGAGCAGTACTTC
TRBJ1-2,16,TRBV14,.,CASSQGSRAFLSGYTF,TGTGCCAGCAGCCAAGGTAGCAGGGCCTTTTTAAGTGGCTACACCTTC
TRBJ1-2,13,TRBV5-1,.,CASSLDSKYGYTF,TGCGCCAGCAGCTTGGACAGTAAATATGGCTACACCTTC
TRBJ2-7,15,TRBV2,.,CASSLSGTGYYEQYF,TGTGCCAGCAGTCTAAGCGGGACAGGTTACTACGAGCAGTACTTC
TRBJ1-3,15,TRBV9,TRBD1,CASSVGQGSGNTIYF,TGTGCCAGCAGCGTAGGACAGGGCTCTGGAAACACCATATATTTT
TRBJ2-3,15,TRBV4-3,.,CASSQGGHSTDTQYF,TGCGCCAGCAGCCAAGGGGGGCATAGCACAGATACGCAGTATTTT
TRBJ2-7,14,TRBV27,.,CASSLSSGNYEQYF,TGTGCCAGCAGTTTAAGTTCAGGGAACTACGAGCAGTACTTC
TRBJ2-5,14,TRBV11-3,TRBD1,CASSSPGGGETQYF,TGTGCCAGCAGCTCCCCAGGGGGCGGGGAGACCCAGTACTTC
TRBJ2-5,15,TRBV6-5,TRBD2,CASTLAGGRQETQYF,TGTGCCAGCACCCTAGCGGGGGGTAGACAAGAGACCCAGTACTTC
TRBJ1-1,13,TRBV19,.,CASSLGDKTEAFF,TGTGCCAGTAGTCTAGGCGATAAGACTGAAGCTTTCTTT
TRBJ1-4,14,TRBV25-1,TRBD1,CASSEDRINEKLFF,TGTGCCAGCAGTGAGGACAGGATTAATGAAAAACTGTTTTTT
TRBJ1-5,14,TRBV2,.,CASKPTGNNQPQHF,TGTGCCAGCAAACCCACAGGAAACAATCAGCCCCAGCATTTT
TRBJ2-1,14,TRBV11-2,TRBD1,CASSDRQGIGEQFF,TGTGCCAGCAGCGATAGACAGGGGATCGGTGAGCAGTTCTTC
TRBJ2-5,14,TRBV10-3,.,CAISESDSWETQYF,TGTGCCATCAGTGAGTCCGACAGCTGGGAGACCCAGTACTTC
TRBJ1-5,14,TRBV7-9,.,CASSQGGADTIQHF,TGTGCCAGCAGTCAAGGGGGGGCAGACACAATCCAGCATTTT